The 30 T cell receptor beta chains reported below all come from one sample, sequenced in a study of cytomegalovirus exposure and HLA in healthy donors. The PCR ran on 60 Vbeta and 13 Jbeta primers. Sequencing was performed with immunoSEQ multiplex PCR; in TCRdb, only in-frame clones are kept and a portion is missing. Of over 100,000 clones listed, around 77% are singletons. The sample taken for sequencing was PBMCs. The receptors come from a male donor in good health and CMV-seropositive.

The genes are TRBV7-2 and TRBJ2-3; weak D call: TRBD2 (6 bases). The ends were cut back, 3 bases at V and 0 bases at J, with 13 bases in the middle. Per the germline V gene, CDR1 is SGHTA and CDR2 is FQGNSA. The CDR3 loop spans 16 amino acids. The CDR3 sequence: CASSFRGGGSTDTQYF. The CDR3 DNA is TGTGCCAGCAGCTTCCGTGGGGGAGGTAGCACAGATACGCAGTATTTT.

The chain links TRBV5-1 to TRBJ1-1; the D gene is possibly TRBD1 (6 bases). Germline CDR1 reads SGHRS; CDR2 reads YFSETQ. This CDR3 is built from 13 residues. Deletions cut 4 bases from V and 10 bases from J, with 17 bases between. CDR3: CASSPWTDGRAFF. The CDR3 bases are TGCGCCAGCAGCCCTTGGACAGATGGGAGAGCTTTCTTT.

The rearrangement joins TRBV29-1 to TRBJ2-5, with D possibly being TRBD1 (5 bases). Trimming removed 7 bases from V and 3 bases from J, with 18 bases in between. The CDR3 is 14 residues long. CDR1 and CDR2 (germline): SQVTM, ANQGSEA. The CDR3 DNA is TGCAGCGCCCAGGGCAGGGTAACAAAAGAGACCCAGTACTTC. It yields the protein CSAQGRVTKETQYF.

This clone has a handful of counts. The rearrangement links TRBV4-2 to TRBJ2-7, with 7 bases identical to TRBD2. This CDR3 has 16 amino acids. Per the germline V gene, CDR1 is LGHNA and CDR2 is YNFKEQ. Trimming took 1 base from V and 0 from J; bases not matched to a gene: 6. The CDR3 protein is CASSQVGRELSYEQYF. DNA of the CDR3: TGTGCCAGCAGCCAAGTAGGGCGGGAGCTCTCCTACGAGCAGTACTTC.

CDR3 loop: CASSFATAQETQYF. The DNA of the CDR3 is TGCGCCAGCAGCTTCGCGACAGCTCAAGAGACCCAGTACTTC. This chain joins TRBV5-1 and TRBJ2-5; TRBD1 might be the D (5 bases). The CDR3 extends over 14 amino acids. The germline V gene encodes CDR1 SGHRS and CDR2 YFSETQ. The V end was cut by 2 bases, the J end by 2 bases, with 10 bases between.

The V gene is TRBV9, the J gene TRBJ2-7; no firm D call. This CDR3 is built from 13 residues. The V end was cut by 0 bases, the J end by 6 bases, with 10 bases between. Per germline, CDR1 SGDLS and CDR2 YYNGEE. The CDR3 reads CASSVGSLSEQYF. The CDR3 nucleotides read TGTGCCAGCAGCGTAGGGTCCCTTAGCGAGCAGTACTTC.

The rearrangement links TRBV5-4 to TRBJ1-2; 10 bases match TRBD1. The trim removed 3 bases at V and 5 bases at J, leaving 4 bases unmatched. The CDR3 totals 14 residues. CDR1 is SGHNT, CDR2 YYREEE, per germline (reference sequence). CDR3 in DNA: TGTGCCAGCAGCTCGGACAGGGGGTATTATGGCTACACCTTC. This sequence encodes CASSSDRGYYGYTF.

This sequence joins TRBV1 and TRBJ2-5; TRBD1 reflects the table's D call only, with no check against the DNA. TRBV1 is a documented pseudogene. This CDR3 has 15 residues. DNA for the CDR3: TGCACCAGCAGCCCGGGGACAGGGCAGCAAGAGACCCAGTACTTC. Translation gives CTSSPGTGQQETQYF.

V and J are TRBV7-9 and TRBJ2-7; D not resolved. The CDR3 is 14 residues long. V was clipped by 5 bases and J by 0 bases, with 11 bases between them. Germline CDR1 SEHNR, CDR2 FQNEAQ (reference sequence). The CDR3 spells CASSPTVTSYEQYF. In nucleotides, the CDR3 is TGTGCCAGCAGCCCCACGGTTACCTCCTACGAGCAGTACTTC.

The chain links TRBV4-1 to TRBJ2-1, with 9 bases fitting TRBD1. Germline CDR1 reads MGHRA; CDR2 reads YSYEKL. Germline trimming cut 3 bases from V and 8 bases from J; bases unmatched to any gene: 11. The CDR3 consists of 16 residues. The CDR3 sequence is CASSHSGQGSVDEQFF. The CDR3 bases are TGCGCCAGCAGCCACTCTGGACAGGGGAGTGTCGATGAGCAGTTCTTC.

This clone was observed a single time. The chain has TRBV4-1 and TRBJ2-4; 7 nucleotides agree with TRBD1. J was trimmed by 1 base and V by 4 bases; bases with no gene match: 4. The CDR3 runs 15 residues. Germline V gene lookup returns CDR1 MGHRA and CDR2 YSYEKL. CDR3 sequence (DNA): TGCGCCAGCAGCCGTTCACAGGGGGCCAAAAACATTCAGTACTTC. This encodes CASSRSQGAKNIQYF.

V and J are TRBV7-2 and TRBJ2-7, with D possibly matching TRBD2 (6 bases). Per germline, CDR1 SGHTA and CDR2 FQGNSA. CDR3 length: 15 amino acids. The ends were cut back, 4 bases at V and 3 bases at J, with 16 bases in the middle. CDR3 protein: CASSSLGGVLYEQYF. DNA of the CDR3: TGTGCCAGCAGCTCCCTCGGCGGGGTCCTCTACGAGCAGTACTTC.

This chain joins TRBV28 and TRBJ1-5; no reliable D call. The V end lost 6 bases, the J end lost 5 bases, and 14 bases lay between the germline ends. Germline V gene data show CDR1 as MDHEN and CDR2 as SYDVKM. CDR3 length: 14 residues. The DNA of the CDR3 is TGTGCCAGCAGCCTGGGAGGGATCTATCAGCCCCAGCATTTT. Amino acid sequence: CASSLGGIYQPQHF.

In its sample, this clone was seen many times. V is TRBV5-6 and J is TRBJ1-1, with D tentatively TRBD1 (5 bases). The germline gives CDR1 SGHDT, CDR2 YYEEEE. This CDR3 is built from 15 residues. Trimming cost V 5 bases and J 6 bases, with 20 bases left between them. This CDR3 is CASSQFPQEQAEAFF. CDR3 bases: TGTGCCAGCAGTCAGTTTCCACAGGAGCAAGCTGAAGCTTTCTTT. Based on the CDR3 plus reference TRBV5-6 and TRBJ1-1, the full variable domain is DAGVTQSPTHLIKTRGQQVTLRCSPKSGHDTVSWYQQALGQGPQFIFQYYEEEERQRGNFPDRFSGHQFPNYSSELNVNALLLGDSALYLCASSQFPQEQAEAFFGQGTRLTVV.

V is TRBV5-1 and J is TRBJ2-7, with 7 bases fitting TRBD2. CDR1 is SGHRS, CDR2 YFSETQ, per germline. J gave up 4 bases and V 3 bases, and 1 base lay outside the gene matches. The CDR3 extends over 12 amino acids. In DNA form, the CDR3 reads TGCGCCAGCAGCTGGGGGGGTTACGAGCAGTACTTC. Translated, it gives CASSWGGYEQYF.

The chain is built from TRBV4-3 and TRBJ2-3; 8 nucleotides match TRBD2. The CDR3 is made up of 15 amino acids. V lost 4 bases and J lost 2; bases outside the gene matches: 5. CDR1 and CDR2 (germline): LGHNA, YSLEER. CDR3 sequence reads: CASSLSGRDTDTQYF. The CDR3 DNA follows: TGCGCCAGCAGCCTAAGCGGGAGAGACACAGATACGCAGTATTTT.

The CDR3 region has the DNA TGTGCCAGCAGTGATCCTAGCGGGAGGCACCTCACAGATACGCAGTATTTT. This codes for CASSDPSGRHLTDTQYF. The chain uses TRBV2 and TRBJ2-3; 11 nucleotides line up with TRBD2. Unmatched junction bases numbered 7, after V lost 3 bases and J lost 2 bases. CDR1 and CDR2 from the germline V gene are SNHLY and FYNNEI. This CDR3 contains 17 residues.

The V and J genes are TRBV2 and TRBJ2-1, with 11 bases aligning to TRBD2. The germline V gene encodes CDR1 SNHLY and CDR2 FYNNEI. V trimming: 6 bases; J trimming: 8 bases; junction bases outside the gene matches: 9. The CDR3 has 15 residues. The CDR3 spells CASSPGLAVWYEQFF. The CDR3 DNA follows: TGTGCCAGCAGCCCGGGACTAGCGGTTTGGTATGAGCAGTTCTTC.

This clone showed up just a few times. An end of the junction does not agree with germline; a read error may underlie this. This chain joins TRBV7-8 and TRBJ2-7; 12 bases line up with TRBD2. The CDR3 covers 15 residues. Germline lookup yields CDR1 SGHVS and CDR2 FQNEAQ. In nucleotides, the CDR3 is TGTGCCAGCACCTTAGTACCTAGCGGGAGGGATGAGCAGTACTTC. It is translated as CASTLVPSGRDEQYF.

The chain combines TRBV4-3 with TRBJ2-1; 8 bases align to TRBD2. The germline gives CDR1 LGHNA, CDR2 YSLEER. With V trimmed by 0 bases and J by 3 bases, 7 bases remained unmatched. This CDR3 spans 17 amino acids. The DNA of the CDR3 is TGCGCCAGCAGCCAAGAAGGGGCCGGGACTAGCTACAATGAGCAGTTCTTC. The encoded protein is CASSQEGAGTSYNEQFF.

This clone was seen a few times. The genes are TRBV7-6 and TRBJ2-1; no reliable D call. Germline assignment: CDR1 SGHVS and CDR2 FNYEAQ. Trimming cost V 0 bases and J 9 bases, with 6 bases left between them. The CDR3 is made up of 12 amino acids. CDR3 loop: CASSLAGTEQFF. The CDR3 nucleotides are TGTGCCAGCAGCTTAGCGGGCACTGAGCAGTTCTTC.

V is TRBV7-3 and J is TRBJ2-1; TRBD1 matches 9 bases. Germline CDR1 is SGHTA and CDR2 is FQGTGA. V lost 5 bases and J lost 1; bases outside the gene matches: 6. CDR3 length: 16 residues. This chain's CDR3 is CASSIAGTGSYNEQFF. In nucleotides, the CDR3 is TGTGCCAGCAGCATAGCCGGGACAGGGTCCTACAATGAGCAGTTCTTC.

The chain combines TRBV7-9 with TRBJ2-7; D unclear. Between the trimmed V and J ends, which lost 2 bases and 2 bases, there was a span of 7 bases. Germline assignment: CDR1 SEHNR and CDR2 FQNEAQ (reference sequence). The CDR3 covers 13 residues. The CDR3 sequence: CASSLNIPYEQYF. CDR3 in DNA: TGTGCCAGCAGCTTAAACATTCCCTACGAGCAGTACTTC.

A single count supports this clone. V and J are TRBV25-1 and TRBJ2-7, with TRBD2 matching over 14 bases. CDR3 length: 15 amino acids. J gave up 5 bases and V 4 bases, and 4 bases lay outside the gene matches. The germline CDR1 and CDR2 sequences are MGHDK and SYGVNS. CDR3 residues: CASSARLAGGHEQYF. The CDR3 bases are TGTGCCAGCAGTGCCCGACTAGCGGGAGGGCACGAGCAGTACTTC.

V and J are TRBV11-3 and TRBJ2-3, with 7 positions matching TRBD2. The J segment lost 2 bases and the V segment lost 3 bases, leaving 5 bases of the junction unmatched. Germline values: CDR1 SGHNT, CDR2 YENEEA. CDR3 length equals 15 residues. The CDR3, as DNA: TGTGCCAGCAGCTTTTCGGGGACTATCACAGATACGCAGTATTTT. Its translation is CASSFSGTITDTQYF.

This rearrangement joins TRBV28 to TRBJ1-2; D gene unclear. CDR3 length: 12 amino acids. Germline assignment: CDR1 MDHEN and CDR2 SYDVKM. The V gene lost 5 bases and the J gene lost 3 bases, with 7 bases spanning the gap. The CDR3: CASSPADYGYTF. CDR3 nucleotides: TGTGCCAGCAGTCCCGCAGACTATGGCTACACCTTC.

CDR3 region: CASSYLKRGKEISDTQYF. The CDR3, as DNA: TGTGCCAGCAGCTACTTAAAGAGAGGGAAGGAGATTTCAGATACGCAGTATTTT. The V and J genes are TRBV7-3 and TRBJ2-3, with D tentatively TRBD2 (5 bases). Germline loops: CDR1 SGHTA, CDR2 FQGTGA. Trimming took off 4 bases at V and 4 bases at J, with 24 bases between the two ends. CDR3 length equals 18 residues. The full variable domain, its missing parts supplied by reference TRBV7-3 and TRBJ2-3, is GAGVSQTPSNKVTEKGKYVELRCDPISGHTALYWYRQSLGQGPEFLIYFQGTGAADDSGLPNDRFFAVRPEGSVSTLKIQRTERGDSAVYLCASSYLKRGKEISDTQYFGPGTRLTVL.

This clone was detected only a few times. DNA for the CDR3: TGTGCCAGCAGTTCCTCCGGGACAGGGGTGGCCAAAAACATTCAGTACTTC. Residues: CASSSSGTGVAKNIQYF. The chain uses TRBV28 and TRBJ2-4, with 10 positions matching TRBD1. The length of the CDR3 is 17 residues. V trimming: 4 bases; J trimming: 1 base; junction bases outside the gene matches: 7. CDR1 is MDHEN and CDR2 is SYDVKM in the germline V gene.

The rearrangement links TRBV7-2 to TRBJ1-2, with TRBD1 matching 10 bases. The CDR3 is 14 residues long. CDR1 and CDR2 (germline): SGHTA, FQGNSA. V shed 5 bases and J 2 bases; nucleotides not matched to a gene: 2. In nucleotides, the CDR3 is TGTGCCAGCAGCCCGGACAGGGGGAACTATGGCTACACCTTC. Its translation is CASSPDRGNYGYTF.

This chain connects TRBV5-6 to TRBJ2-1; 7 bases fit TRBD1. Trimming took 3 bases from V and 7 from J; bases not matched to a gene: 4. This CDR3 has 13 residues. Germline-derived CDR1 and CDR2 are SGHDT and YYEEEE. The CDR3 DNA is TGTGCCAGCAGCTCTAACAGGGGTAATGAGCAGTTCTTC. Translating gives CASSSNRGNEQFF.